The present T cell receptor beta chain was sequenced within a study of blood T cell repertoires in COVID-19. This clone was seen just once. The V gene lost 5 bases and the J gene lost 3 bases, with 13 bases spanning the gap. Germline CDR1 and CDR2: MNHEY and SMNVEV (reference sequence). The CDR3 contains 14 residues. Clones were sequenced by immunoSEQ multiplex PCR, and TCRdb holds only the in-frame ones, with some missing. The table includes about 150,000 clones, over 65% detected once. This TCR was recovered from a man older than 75 with acute or convalescent COVID-19. The material sequenced was peripheral blood. The chain recombines TRBV27 with TRBJ1-2; D unresolved. In DNA, the CDR3 is TGTGCCAGCAGTCCCTCCGGCGGAGACTATGGCTACACCTTC. It translates to CASSPSGGDYGYTF.